The 20 T cell receptor beta chains listed next were all sequenced from one sample in a study of blood T cell repertoires in COVID-19. Some clones are missing from TCRdb's copy, which holds only in-frame ones; the method was immunoSEQ multiplex PCR. This sample yields under 300,000 clones, of which approximately 90% are seen a single time; around 2% belongs to the top ten. Specimen: PBMCs or T cells enriched from blood (not recorded which). Receptor source: a woman aged 18-29 years who had recovered from COVID-19.

This clone has just a few counts. This chain uses TRBV7-3 with TRBJ2-1; D possibly corresponds to TRBD2 (6 bases). V lost 5 bases and J 9 bases, leaving 20 bases between the germline ends. The CDR3 has 15 amino acids. The germline V gene has CDR1 SGHTA and CDR2 FQGTGA. The CDR3 region is CASSMRVRRGGEQFF. The DNA of the CDR3 is TGTGCCAGCAGCATGCGGGTTAGGCGGGGTGGTGAGCAGTTCTTC.

The chain joins TRBV5-8 to TRBJ2-7, with 9 bases that match TRBD1. Germline loops: CDR1 SGHTS, CDR2 YDEGEE. V gave up 4 bases and J gave up 5 bases; unmatched junction bases: 10. The CDR3 loop spans 15 amino acids. The CDR3 DNA reads as TGTGCCAGCAGCAGCCTCGGGACAGGGATCCACGAGCAGTACTTC. This translates into CASSSLGTGIHEQYF. The whole variable domain, filled in from reference TRBV5-8 and TRBJ2-7, reads EAGVTQSPTHLIKTRGQQATLRCSPISGHTSVYWYQQALGLGLQFLLWYDEGEERNRGNFPPRFSGRQFPNYSSELNVNALELEDSALYLCASSSLGTGIHEQYFGPGTRLTVT.

The chain couples TRBV24-1 to TRBJ1-3; TRBD1 matches 7 bases. V lost 9 bases, J lost 2 bases, and 6 bases stayed unmatched. The CDR3 spans 14 residues. Germline V gene sequence: CDR1 KGHDR, CDR2 SFDVKD. Written as DNA, the CDR3 is TGTGCCACCCGACCGACAGGGCCTGGAAACACCATATATTTT. It codes for CATRPTGPGNTIYF.

This clone was seen once. The CDR3 loop is CASSQDRGLEAGYTF. The CDR3, as DNA: TGTGCCAGCAGCCAAGACAGGGGGTTAGAGGCTGGCTACACCTTC. The chain couples TRBV3-1 (or the pseudogene TRBV3-2) to TRBJ1-2, with 7 bases identical to TRBD1. V trimming: 0 bases; J trimming: 7 bases; junction bases outside the gene matches: 8. The CDR3 has 15 residues. Germline lookup yields CDR1 LGHDT and CDR2 YNNKEL (reference sequence).

This chain joins TRBV23-1 and TRBJ2-1, with 9 bases that match TRBD2. TRBV23-1 carries the ORF label, with uncertain function. The V segment lost 1 base and the J segment 6 bases; nucleotides outside the gene matches: 7. The CDR3 covers 16 residues. This CDR3 is CASSQFEGTSPNEQFF. The DNA for the CDR3 is TGCGCCAGCAGTCAATTTGAGGGGACTAGCCCCAATGAGCAGTTCTTC.

V usage is TRBV6-2 or TRBV6-3 and J usage is TRBJ1-5, with D unclear. This CDR3 region has 14 residues. Trimming cost V 6 bases and J 2 bases, with 11 bases left between them. Germline V gene lookup returns CDR1 MNHEY and CDR2 SVGEGT. CDR3 in amino acids: CASRYRIRNQPQHF. CDR3 coding DNA: TGTGCCAGCAGGTACCGTATTCGCAATCAGCCCCAGCATTTT.

The genes are TRBV3-1 (or the pseudogene TRBV3-2) and TRBJ2-1, with 7 bases fitting TRBD2. This CDR3 contains 13 residues. Unmatched junction bases numbered 0, after V lost 1 base and J lost 6 bases. Germline values: CDR1 LGHDT, CDR2 YNNKEL (reference sequence). This CDR3 reads CASSQGTSNEQFF. In DNA, the CDR3 is TGTGCCAGCAGCCAAGGGACTAGCAATGAGCAGTTCTTC.

The chain joins TRBV24-1 to TRBJ1-3, with a possible D match to TRBD1 (6 bases). This CDR3 contains 14 residues. Between the trimmed V and J ends, which lost 4 bases and 4 bases, there was a span of 10 bases. Germline V gene data show CDR1 as KGHDR and CDR2 as SFDVKD. The CDR3 bases are TGTGCCACCAGTGACACAGGGTCGGGAAACACCATATATTTT. It yields the protein CATSDTGSGNTIYF.

The chain uses TRBV18 and TRBJ2-4; a possible D gene is TRBD1 (6 bases). The germline V gene encodes CDR1 KGHSH and CDR2 LQKENI. This CDR3 has 16 residues. V lost 0 bases, J lost 4 bases, and 13 bases lay in between. The CDR3 spells CASSPPVGQKKNIQYF. CDR3 nucleotides: TGTGCCAGCTCACCACCGGTAGGACAGAAAAAAAACATTCAGTACTTC.

The chain has TRBV11-3 and TRBJ1-1; 9 bases match TRBD1. Germline V gives CDR1 SGHNT, CDR2 YENEEA. The CDR3 contains 14 residues. Unmatched junction bases numbered 9, after V lost 5 bases and J lost 8 bases. Here the CDR3 reads CASSPRGQGPEAFF. The CDR3 coding sequence is TGTGCCAGCAGCCCTAGAGGACAGGGGCCGGAAGCTTTCTTT.

The genes are TRBV18 and TRBJ1-5; maybe TRBD1 (5 bases). In germline, CDR1 is KGHSH, CDR2 LQKENI. Trimming took 2 bases from V and 7 from J, leaving 18 bases between them. This CDR3 is 16 amino acids long. The DNA for the CDR3 is TGTGCCAGCTCACCAGGTGCGGAGGGGTGGGGACAGCCCCAGCATTTT. Protein: CASSPGAEGWGQPQHF.

The V call is TRBV7-9, the J call TRBJ1-2, with D hard to call. The CDR3 runs 18 residues. V dropped 8 bases and J dropped 0 bases, with 25 bases sitting between them. The V gene's germline CDR1 is SEHNR and CDR2 FQNEAQ (reference sequence). The CDR3 is CASGPHGIRGKANYGYTF. The CDR3 DNA reads as TGTGCCAGCGGCCCTCACGGTATCCGAGGGAAAGCTAACTATGGCTACACCTTC.

The chain joins TRBV2 to TRBJ1-5; D may be TRBD1 (5 bases). CDR3 length: 15 amino acids. Trimming shortened V by 7 bases and J by 1 base, and 14 bases separated the two germline ends. Germline CDR1 SNHLY, CDR2 FYNNEI. The CDR3 coding sequence is TGTGCCAGCAAGGGGTTATCACAGAGCAATCAGCCCCAGCATTTT. This translates into CASKGLSQSNQPQHF.

CDR3 nucleotide sequence: TGCGCCAGCAGCTTGGCCAGGGGGCAAGAGCAGTTCTTC. Residues: CASSLARGQEQFF. The J gene is TRBJ2-1, the V gene TRBV5-1; 8 nucleotides line up with TRBD1. Trimming took 0 bases from V and 10 from J; bases not matched to a gene: 3. The CDR3 totals 13 residues. Per the germline V gene, CDR1 is SGHRS and CDR2 is YFSETQ.

The chain has TRBV28 and TRBJ2-3, with TRBD2 matching over 10 bases. The CDR3 has 15 residues. The V gene end was trimmed by 3 bases and the J gene end by 2 bases; junction bases not matched to a gene: 2. Germline CDR1 MDHEN, CDR2 SYDVKM. Here the CDR3 DNA reads TGTGCCAGCAGTTTCGGACTAGCGGTCACAGATACGCAGTATTTT. Amino acids: CASSFGLAVTDTQYF.

The gene calls are TRBV9 and TRBJ2-3; D is perhaps TRBD1 (6 bases). V lost 3 bases and J lost 2, with 10 bases in between. The CDR3 runs 14 residues. Germline CDR1 reads SGDLS; CDR2 reads YYNGEE. CDR3 region: CASSEQGFTDTQYF. The CDR3 DNA sequence: TGTGCCAGCAGCGAACAGGGCTTCACAGATACGCAGTATTTT.

The chain couples TRBV2 to TRBJ1-1, with 8 bases matching TRBD1. The CDR3 covers 14 residues. The germline CDR1 and CDR2 sequences are SNHLY and FYNNEI. Losses at the gene ends were 10 bases for V and 3 bases for J; bases not matched to a gene: 10. CDR3 amino acids: CATAPGQADTEAFF. In DNA form, the CDR3 reads TGTGCCACCGCACCGGGACAGGCGGACACTGAAGCTTTCTTT.

The J gene is TRBJ2-2, the V gene TRBV28, with TRBD2 matching 7 bases. Germline CDR1 reads MDHEN; CDR2 reads SYDVKM. The CDR3 extends over 13 amino acids. Trimming at V came to 7 bases and at J to 6 bases, leaving 5 bases not matched to a gene. CDR3 bases: TGTGCCAGCACGACTAGCTGGTCCGGGGAGCTGTTTTTT. Its protein is CASTTSWSGELFF.

This chain connects TRBV29-1 to TRBJ2-7, with D maybe TRBD2 (6 bases). The CDR3 is made up of 14 amino acids. The germline V gene encodes CDR1 SQVTM and CDR2 ANQGSEA. The V end lost 4 bases, the J end lost 2 bases, and 15 bases lay between the germline ends. Here the CDR3 DNA reads TGCAGCGTTGTGTTTGGGGGGAGACCCTACGAGCAGTACTTC. Translated, it gives CSVVFGGRPYEQYF.

The chain carries TRBV10-3 and TRBJ1-2; no definite D call. The germline gives CDR1 ENHRY, CDR2 SYGVKD. The CDR3 runs to 14 residues. V was trimmed by 10 bases and J by 0 bases, leaving 15 bases between them. The CDR3 loop reads CATDSGFANYGYTF. CDR3 in DNA: TGTGCCACGGACTCGGGGTTTGCTAACTATGGCTACACCTTC.